What follows are 3 T cell receptor beta chains derived from one specimen sequenced in a study of T cells in Graves' hyperthyroidism and ophthalmopathy. Template material for amplifying TCR beta CDR3 regions consisted of RNA transcripts. HTBI primers drove first-round RT-PCR of the TCR CDR3. Each CDR3 protein gets one entry after TCRdb re-called the multiplex PCR reads with MiXCR. The repertoire holds about 640,000 distinct CDR3 sequences, around 13% seen once, with roughly an eighth in the top ten. The sequenced material came from blood. Source of these receptors: a woman aged 45-60 years with Graves' ophthalmopathy.

This clonotype was seen more than once but under ten times. The rearrangement joins TRBV20-1 to TRBJ1-5, with D possibly TRBD1 on 5 matching bases. Germline-derived CDR1 and CDR2 are DFQATT and SNEGSKA (reference sequence). Trimming cost V 3 bases and J 11 bases, with 8 bases left between them. The length of the CDR3 is 10 residues. The DNA for the CDR3 is TGCAGTGCTAGGGGGGAGGCCCAGCATTTT. This sequence encodes CSARGEAQHF.

This clonotype has a count of ten or more. This rearrangement joins TRBV7-6 to TRBJ2-1; D ambiguous. This CDR3 contains 16 residues. The germline CDR1 and CDR2 sequences are SGHVS and FNYEAQ. V was shortened by 0 bases and J by 9 bases, with 18 bases between the two germline ends. The CDR3 sequence: CASSLASVFSLGEQFF. In DNA form, the CDR3 reads TGTGCCAGCAGCTTAGCGTCCGTATTCTCCCTCGGTGAGCAGTTCTTC.

This clonotype was seen repeatedly, ten times or more. J is TRBJ2-3 and V is TRBV5-1; TRBD2 agrees at 9 bases. This CDR3 is built from 16 residues. Germline values: CDR1 SGHRS, CDR2 YFSETQ. V dropped 3 bases and J dropped 0; count of bases not matched to a gene: 5. The CDR3 here is CASSSGLADSTDTQYF. The CDR3 region has the DNA TGCGCCAGCAGCTCGGGACTAGCAGATAGCACAGATACGCAGTATTTT.